These 9 T cell receptor beta chains were sequenced from one sample in a study of cytomegalovirus exposure and HLA in healthy donors (dated by TCRdb to 2016 to 2017). Library method: the immunoSEQ multiplex PCR assay. The multiplex PCR relied on a mix of 60 forward primers for TCR Vbeta segments and 13 reverse primers for TCR Jbeta segments. The table comes from immuneACCESS by way of TCRdb, which keeps in-frame sequences with V and J called. Part of the clones is missing from these tables; in studies checked, under half for an unresolved V gene and the rest for unknown reasons. The sample table lists approximately 100,000 clones, roughly 69% of them with a count of one. About 2% of the sample goes to the ten largest clones. The sample comprised PBMCs. These receptors were taken from a human donor in good health.

J is TRBJ2-7 and V is TRBV18; possible D gene TRBD2, 6 bases. The germline V gene has CDR1 KGHSH and CDR2 LQKENI. The V and J ends lost 3 bases and 1 base respectively, with 16 bases between them. This CDR3 has 16 residues. The DNA of the CDR3 is TGTGCCAGCTCACCGGTTGGGCAAGGGAGGTCCTACGAGCAGTACTTC. Its protein product is CASSPVGQGRSYEQYF.

This chain uses TRBV6-5 with TRBJ1-1; possibly TRBD1 for D (5 bases). V was shortened by 6 bases and J by 1 base, with 15 bases between the two germline ends. This CDR3 region has 15 residues. In germline, CDR1 is MNHEY, CDR2 SVGAGI. The CDR3 DNA is TGTGCCAGCAGCCTCGTCCCTCAGGGGAACACTGAAGCTTTCTTT. Amino acid sequence: CASSLVPQGNTEAFF.

This clone was detected once. The V and J genes are TRBV30 and TRBJ1-4, with a weak D call TRBD1 (6 bases). The CDR3 has 15 amino acids. Trimming cost V 2 bases and J 8 bases, with 18 bases left between them. The V gene's germline CDR1 is GTSNPN and CDR2 SVGIG (reference sequence). The DNA of the CDR3 is TGTGCCTGGAGTCCCAGGGGTTCGATTGCGGAAAAACTGTTTTTT. This sequence encodes CAWSPRGSIAEKLFF.

This clone has a count of ten or more. The chain recombines TRBV28 with TRBJ1-4; D is perhaps TRBD1 (6 bases). V lost 8 bases and J 5 bases, leaving 15 bases between the germline ends. The CDR3 sequence is 14 residues long. Germline CDR1 and CDR2: MDHEN and SYDVKM. The CDR3 DNA follows: TGTGCCAGCTCAAGCAGGGGTTTCAATGAAAAACTGTTTTTT. It yields the protein CASSSRGFNEKLFF.

This chain links TRBV5-6 with TRBJ2-7, with 8 bases matching TRBD1. There are 15 residues in the CDR3. The V and J ends lost 3 bases and 5 bases, in that order; junction bases with no gene match: 10. Looked up from germline, CDR1 is SGHDT and CDR2 is YYEEEE. The CDR3 coding sequence is TGTGCCAGCAGCTCCATGGACAGGGTAATTGACGAGCAGTACTTC. It encodes CASSSMDRVIDEQYF.

CDR3 loop: CASSVNPSSTDTQYF. CDR3 nucleotides: TGTGCCAGCAGCGTAAATCCCTCTAGCACAGATACGCAGTATTTT. The chain recombines TRBV9 with TRBJ2-3; no clear D gene. Germline CDR1 reads SGDLS; CDR2 reads YYNGEE. There are 15 residues in the CDR3. Trimming removed 1 base at V and 0 bases at J, with 9 bases between.

This chain uses TRBV19 with TRBJ1-1; TRBD1 matches 8 bases. Germline values: CDR1 LNHDA, CDR2 SQIVND (reference sequence). With V trimmed by 4 bases and J by 3 bases, 4 bases remained unmatched. The CDR3 length is 14 residues. CDR3 in amino acids: CASSRWTGHTEAFF. CDR3 sequence (DNA): TGTGCCAGTAGTAGATGGACAGGGCACACTGAAGCTTTCTTT.

The sample holds a few counts of this clone. This rearrangement joins TRBV19 to TRBJ1-6; D may be TRBD1 (5 bases). Germline values: CDR1 LNHDA, CDR2 SQIVND (reference sequence). This CDR3 region has 16 residues. Trimming removed 9 bases from V and 9 bases from J, with 24 bases in between. The CDR3 nucleotides are TGTGCCAGCCCGCATCGAGGCAGGGCCCTGAGTTCACCCCTCCACTTT. Protein: CASPHRGRALSSPLHF.

The V and J genes are TRBV5-1 and TRBJ1-4; D is unresolved. This CDR3 region has 14 residues. Germline V gene sequence: CDR1 SGHRS, CDR2 YFSETQ. V dropped 2 bases and J dropped 3 bases, with 8 bases sitting between them. The CDR3 loop reads CASSFGSANEKLFF. Here the CDR3 DNA reads TGCGCCAGCAGCTTCGGGAGCGCTAATGAAAAACTGTTTTTT. Combining the CDR3 with reference TRBV5-1 and TRBJ1-4 gives the whole variable domain KAGVTQTPRYLIKTRGQQVTLSCSPISGHRSVSWYQQTPGQGLQFLFEYFSETQRNKGNFPGRFSGRQFSNSRSEMNVSTLELGDSALYLCASSFGSANEKLFFGSGTQLSVL.